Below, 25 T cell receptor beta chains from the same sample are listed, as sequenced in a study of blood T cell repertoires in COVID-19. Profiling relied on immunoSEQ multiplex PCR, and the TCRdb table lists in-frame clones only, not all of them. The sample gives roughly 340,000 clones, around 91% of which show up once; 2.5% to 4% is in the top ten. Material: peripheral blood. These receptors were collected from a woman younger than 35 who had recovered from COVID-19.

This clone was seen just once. The CDR3 nucleotides read TGTGCCAGCAGTACTCCGGGACATACTAATGAAAAACTGTTTTTT. Translated: CASSTPGHTNEKLFF. The chain has TRBV28 and TRBJ1-4, with D maybe TRBD1 (6 bases). This CDR3 contains 15 residues. The V end was cut by 5 bases, the J end by 2 bases, with 12 bases between. The germline gives CDR1 MDHEN, CDR2 SYDVKM.

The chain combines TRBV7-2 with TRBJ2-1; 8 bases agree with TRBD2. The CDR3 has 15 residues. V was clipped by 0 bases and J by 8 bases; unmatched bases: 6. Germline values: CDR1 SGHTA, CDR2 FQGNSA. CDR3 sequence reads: CASSLASGILDEQFF. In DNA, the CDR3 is TGTGCCAGCAGCTTAGCTAGCGGGATCCTGGATGAGCAGTTCTTC.

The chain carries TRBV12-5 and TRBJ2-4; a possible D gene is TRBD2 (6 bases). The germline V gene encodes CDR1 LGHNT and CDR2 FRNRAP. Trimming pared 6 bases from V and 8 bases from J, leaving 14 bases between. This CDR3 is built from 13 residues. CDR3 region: CASGISGGDIQYF. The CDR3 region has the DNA TGTGCTAGTGGAATTTCAGGCGGGGACATTCAGTACTTC. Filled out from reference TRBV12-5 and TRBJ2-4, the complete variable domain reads DARVTQTPRHKVTEMGQEVTMRCQPILGHNTVFWYRQTMMQGLELLAYFRNRAPLDDSGMPKDRFSAEMPDATLATLKIQPSEPRDSAVYFCASGISGGDIQYFGAGTRLSVL.

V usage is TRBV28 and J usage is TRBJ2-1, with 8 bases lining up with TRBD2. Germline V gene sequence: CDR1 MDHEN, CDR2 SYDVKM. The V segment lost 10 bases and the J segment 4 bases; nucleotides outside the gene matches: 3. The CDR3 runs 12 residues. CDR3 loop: CATGGRYNEQFF. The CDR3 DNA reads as TGTGCCACGGGCGGGAGGTACAATGAGCAGTTCTTC. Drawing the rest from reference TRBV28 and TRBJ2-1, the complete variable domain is DVKVTQSSRYLVKRTGEKVFLECVQDMDHENMFWYRQDPGLGLRLIYFSYDVKMKEKGDIPEGYSVSREKKERFSLILESASTNQTSMYLCATGGRYNEQFFGPGTRLTVL.

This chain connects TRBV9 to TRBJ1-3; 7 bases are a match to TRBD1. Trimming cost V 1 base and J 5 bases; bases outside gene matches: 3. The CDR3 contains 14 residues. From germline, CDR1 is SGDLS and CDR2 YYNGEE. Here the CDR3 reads CASSVMTGRNTIYF. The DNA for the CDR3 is TGTGCCAGCAGCGTAATGACAGGGAGAAACACCATATATTTT.

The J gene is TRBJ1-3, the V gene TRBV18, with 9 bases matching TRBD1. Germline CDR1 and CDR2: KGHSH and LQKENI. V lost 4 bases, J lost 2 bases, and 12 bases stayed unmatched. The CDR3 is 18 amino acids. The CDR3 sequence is CASSRLGGQGSTGNTIYF. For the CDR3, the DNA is TGTGCCAGCTCACGATTGGGGGGACAGGGATCGACTGGAAACACCATATATTTT.

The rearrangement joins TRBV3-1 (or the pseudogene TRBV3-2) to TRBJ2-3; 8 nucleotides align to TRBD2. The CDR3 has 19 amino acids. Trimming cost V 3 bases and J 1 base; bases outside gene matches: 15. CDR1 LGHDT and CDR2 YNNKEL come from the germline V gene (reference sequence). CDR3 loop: CASSHPKSAGGSGTDTQYF. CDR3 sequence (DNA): TGTGCCAGCAGCCACCCTAAGAGTGCGGGAGGTTCTGGCACAGATACGCAGTATTTT.

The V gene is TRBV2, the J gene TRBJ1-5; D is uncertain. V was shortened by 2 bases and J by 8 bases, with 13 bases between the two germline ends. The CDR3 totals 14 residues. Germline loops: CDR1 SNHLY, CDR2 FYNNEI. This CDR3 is CASSESFQIEPQHF. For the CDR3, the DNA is TGTGCCAGCAGTGAATCTTTCCAAATAGAGCCCCAGCATTTT.

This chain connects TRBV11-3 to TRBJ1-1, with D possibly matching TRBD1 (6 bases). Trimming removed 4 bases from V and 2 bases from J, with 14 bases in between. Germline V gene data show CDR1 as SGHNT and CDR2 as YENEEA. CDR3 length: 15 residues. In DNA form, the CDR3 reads TGTGCCAGCAGCTCTCGGACAGCCTTTAACACTGAAGCTTTCTTT. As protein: CASSSRTAFNTEAFF. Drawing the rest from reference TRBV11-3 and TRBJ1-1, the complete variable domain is EAGVVQSPRYKIIEKKQPVAFWCNPISGHNTLYWYLQNLGQGPELLIRYENEEAVDDSQLPKDRFSAERLKGVDSTLKIQPAELGDSAVYLCASSSRTAFNTEAFFGQGTRLTVV.

The chain's CDR3 is CASSRWRENNEQFF. The CDR3 region has the DNA TGTGCCAGCAGCCGGTGGCGGGAGAACAATGAGCAGTTCTTC. The chain has TRBV7-2 and TRBJ2-1; 7 bases map to TRBD2. Trimming cost V 5 bases and J 5 bases; bases outside gene matches: 6. Germline CDR1 SGHTA, CDR2 FQGNSA. The CDR3 is made up of 14 amino acids.

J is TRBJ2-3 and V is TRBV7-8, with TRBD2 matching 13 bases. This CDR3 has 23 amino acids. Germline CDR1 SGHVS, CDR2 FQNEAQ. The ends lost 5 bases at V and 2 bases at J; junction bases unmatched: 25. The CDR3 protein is CASSRPKPGQWTSGSLFTDTQYF. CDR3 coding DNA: TGTGCCAGCAGCCGACCTAAACCGGGACAGTGGACTAGCGGGAGTCTTTTCACAGATACGCAGTATTTT.

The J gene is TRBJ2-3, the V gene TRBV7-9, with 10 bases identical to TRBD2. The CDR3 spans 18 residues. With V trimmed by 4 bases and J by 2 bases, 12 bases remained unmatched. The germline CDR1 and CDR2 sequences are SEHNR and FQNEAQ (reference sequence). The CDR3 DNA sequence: TGTGCCAGCAGCTCCGTGGTAGCGGGAGGAACTTACACAGATACGCAGTATTTT. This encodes CASSSVVAGGTYTDTQYF.

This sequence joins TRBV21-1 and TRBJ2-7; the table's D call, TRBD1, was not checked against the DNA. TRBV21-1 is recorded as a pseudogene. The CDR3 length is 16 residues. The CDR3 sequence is CASSKVVTGGIYEQYV. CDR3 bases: TGTGCCAGCAGCAAAGTCGTGACAGGGGGCATTTACGAGCAGTACGTC.

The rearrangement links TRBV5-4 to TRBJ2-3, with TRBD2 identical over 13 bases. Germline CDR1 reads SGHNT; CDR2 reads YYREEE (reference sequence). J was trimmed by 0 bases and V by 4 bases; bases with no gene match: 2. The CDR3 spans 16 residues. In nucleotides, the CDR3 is TGTGCCAGCAGCCAGGGACTAGCGGGAAGCACAGATACGCAGTATTTT. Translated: CASSQGLAGSTDTQYF.

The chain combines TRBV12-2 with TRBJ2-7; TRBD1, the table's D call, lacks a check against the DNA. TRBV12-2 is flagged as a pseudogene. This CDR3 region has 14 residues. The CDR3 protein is CASRFGRASYEQYV. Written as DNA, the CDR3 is TGTGCAAGTCGCTTTGGCAGGGCAAGCTACGAGCAGTACGTC.

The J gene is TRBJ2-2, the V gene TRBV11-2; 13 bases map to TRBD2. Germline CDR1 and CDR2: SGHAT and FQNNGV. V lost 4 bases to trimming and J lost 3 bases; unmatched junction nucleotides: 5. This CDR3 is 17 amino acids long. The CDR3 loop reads CASSSRGLAGYTGELFF. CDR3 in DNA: TGTGCCAGCAGCTCTAGGGGACTAGCGGGGTACACCGGGGAGCTGTTTTTT. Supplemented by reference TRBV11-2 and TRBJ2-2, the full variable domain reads EAGVAQSPRYKIIEKRQSVAFWCNPISGHATLYWYQQILGQGPKLLIQFQNNGVVDDSQLPKDRFSAERLKGVDSTLKIQPAKLEDSAVYLCASSSRGLAGYTGELFFGEGSRLTVL.

The CDR3: CASSKRQVQETQYF. The DNA for the CDR3 is TGCGCCAGCAGCAAAAGACAGGTCCAAGAGACCCAGTACTTC. This sequence joins TRBV5-1 and TRBJ2-5, with D perhaps matching TRBD1 (6 bases). This CDR3 spans 14 amino acids. Between the trimmed V and J ends, which lost 4 bases and 1 base, there was a span of 11 bases. Germline V gene data show CDR1 as SGHRS and CDR2 as YFSETQ.

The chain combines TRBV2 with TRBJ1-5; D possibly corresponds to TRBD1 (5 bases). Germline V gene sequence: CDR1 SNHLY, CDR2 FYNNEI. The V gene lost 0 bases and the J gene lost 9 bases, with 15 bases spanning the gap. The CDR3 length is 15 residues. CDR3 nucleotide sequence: TGTGCCAGCAGTGAAGCAGGGGCCAGGTCGGTGCCCCAGCATTTT. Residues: CASSEAGARSVPQHF.

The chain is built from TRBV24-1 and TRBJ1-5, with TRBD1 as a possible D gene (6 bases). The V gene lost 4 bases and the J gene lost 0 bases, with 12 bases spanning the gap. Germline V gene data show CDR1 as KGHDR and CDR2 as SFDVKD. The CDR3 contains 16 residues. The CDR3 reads CATSETGHGSNQPQHF. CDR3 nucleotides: TGTGCCACCAGTGAGACAGGACATGGTAGCAATCAGCCCCAGCATTTT.

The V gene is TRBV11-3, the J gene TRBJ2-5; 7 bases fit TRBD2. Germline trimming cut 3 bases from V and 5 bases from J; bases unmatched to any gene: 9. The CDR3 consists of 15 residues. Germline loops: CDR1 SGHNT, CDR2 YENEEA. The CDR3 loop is CASSFRGVQAETQYF. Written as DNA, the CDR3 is TGTGCCAGCAGCTTTCGGGGGGTGCAGGCCGAGACCCAGTACTTC.

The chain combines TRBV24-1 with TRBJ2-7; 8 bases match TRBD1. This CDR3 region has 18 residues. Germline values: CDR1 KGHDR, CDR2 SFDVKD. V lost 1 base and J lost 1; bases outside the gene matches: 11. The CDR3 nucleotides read TGTGCCACCAGTGATTTCGGCGAGGACAGGGTAGATTCCTACGAGCAGTACGTC. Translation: CATSDFGEDRVDSYEQYV.

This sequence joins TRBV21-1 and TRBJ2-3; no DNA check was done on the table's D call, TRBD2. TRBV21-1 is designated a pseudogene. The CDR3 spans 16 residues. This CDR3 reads CASSRDGGTSTDTQYF. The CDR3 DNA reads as TGTGCCAGCAGCAGGGATGGAGGGACTAGCACAGATACGCAGTATTTT.

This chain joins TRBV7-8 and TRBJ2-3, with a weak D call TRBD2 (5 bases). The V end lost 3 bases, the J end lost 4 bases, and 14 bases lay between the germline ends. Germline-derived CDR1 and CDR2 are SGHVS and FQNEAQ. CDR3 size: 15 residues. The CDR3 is CASSFLTERPDTQYF. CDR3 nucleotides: TGTGCCAGCAGCTTTTTAACGGAGCGGCCAGATACGCAGTATTTT.

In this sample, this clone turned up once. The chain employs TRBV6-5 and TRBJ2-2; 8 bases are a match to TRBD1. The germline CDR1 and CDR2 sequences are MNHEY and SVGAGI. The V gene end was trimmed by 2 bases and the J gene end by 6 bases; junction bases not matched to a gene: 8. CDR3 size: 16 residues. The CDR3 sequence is CASSYPEDRDPGELFF. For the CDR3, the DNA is TGTGCCAGCAGTTACCCCGAGGACAGGGACCCCGGGGAGCTGTTTTTT.

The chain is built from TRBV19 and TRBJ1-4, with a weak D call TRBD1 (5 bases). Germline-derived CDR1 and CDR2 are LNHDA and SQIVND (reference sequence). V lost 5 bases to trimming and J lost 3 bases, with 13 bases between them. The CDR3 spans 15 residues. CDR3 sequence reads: CASSPWAGPNEKLFF. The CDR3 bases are TGTGCCAGTAGTCCCTGGGCAGGGCCTAATGAAAAACTGTTTTTT. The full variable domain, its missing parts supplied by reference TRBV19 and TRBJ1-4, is DGGITQSPKYLFRKEGQNVTLSCEQNLNHDAMYWYRQDPGQGLRLIYYSQIVNDFQKGDIAEGYSVSREKKESFPLTVTSAQKNPTAFYLCASSPWAGPNEKLFFGSGTQLSVL.